This record looks at one T cell receptor (beta chain) sequence and its context. This clonotype was counted only a few times. Its antigen target is currently unknown. Base qualities were left out, and no much larger clone turns up one base away. These data originate in a study of T-cell memory formation after mild COVID-19 (dated by TCRdb to the early 2020s). Describing the broader study: Most TCR sequence clusters were specific to one of the two donors. In two donors, T-cell clones that expanded and contracted after mild COVID-19 were tracked by sequencing TCRalpha and TCRbeta repertoires over time. The cohort comprised two young, previously healthy adult volunteers, one female and one male.

PBMCs were isolated by Ficoll-Paque density gradient centrifugation. Instrument on record: Illumina NovaSeq 6000. cDNA libraries for TCRalpha and TCRbeta were prepared by 5'RACE using constant-segment primers, with sample barcodes and unique molecular identifiers added. Trizol reagent was used to extract RNA from every sample. Amplification of the libraries took two PCR steps, and the second step added a second sample barcode plus Illumina TruSeq adapters. Sequencing of libraries was performed on an Illumina NovaSeq with 2 x 150 bp paired-end reads. Per the original workflow: Reads were demultiplexed and collapsed into UMI-guided consensus sequences with migec v1.2.7. Using mixcr v2.1.11, the UMI consensuses were aligned to TRA and TRB V and J templates and assembled into clonotypes. A clonotype was counted as expanded or contracted only if both edgeR and NoisET called the change significant, with noise models trained on biological replicates. For edgeR calls, the thresholds were a false discovery rate-adjusted p below 0.01 and a log2 fold-change of 1. As an exploratory analysis of dynamics, max-normalized trajectories of the 1000 most abundant clonotypes were examined with PCA combined with hierarchical clustering. Separately sequenced CD4+ and CD8+ repertoires were used to assign the CD4 or CD8 phenotype of responding clones. The public sequencing data were trimmed at Q25 with fastp and processed into clonotypes with MiXCR by TCRdb, which kept only in-frame beta chains. Here each entry gathers all rows of one CDR3 protein and keeps the most common genes and DNA. It is TCRdb's table, rather than the study itself, that gives the V and J calls and clone size. This sample holds about 560,000 distinct CDR3 sequences; approximately 21% were observed only once. The ten biggest clones cover around 9.2% of the sample.

What the research found in general, with its limitations: The study included only a couple of mild cases, and larger cohorts that include severe cases with pre-infection samples were judged to be necessary. Some responding clones were found in pre-infection memory, which suggests that pre-existing cross-reactive memory T cells took part in the SARS-CoV-2 response. Contracting CD4+ clones appeared mostly in the CM and EM memory subsets, whereas CD8+ clones were enriched in EMRA. The second-wave clones that peaked on day 37 were not confirmed to be SARS-CoV-2 specific. Clones contracting from day 15 to 85 had balanced CD4/CD8 phenotypes, while a second wave expanding from day 15 to 37 was biased towards CD4+.

The sample comprised PBMCs or a T cell subset sorted from them (not recorded which). The sequence was obtained from an adult woman who had mild COVID-19 (a few samples of this study predate the infection). The sample titles of this study are shuffled in the database, so cell type and time point are left out; the donor was told from shared clones.

The nucleotides read TGTGCCACCAGTGATTTGGAAGATACGCAGTATTTT. It specifies CATSDLEDTQYF. Recombination connected TRBV24-1 to TRBJ2-3, with no reliable assignment of the D segment. From the cysteine through the phenylalanine, the CDR3 covers 12 amino acids. The read is trimmed to its CDR3 DNA, 36 bases read in frame from base 1. CDR1 and CDR2 are read off the germline V gene as KGHDR and SFDVKD. The junction shows trimming of 0 bases on V and 5 bases on J, plus 2 bases between the germline ends.